The 25 T cell receptor beta chains reported below all come from one sample, sequenced in a study of T cell changes during pregnancy in multiple sclerosis. Some clones are missing from TCRdb's copy, which holds only in-frame ones; the method was immunoSEQ multiplex PCR. This table holds tens of thousands of clones, about 90% found once. The starting material was CD4+ T cells from peripheral blood mononuclear cells, obtained after pregnancy. These receptors all stem from a female donor with multiple sclerosis, enrolled in a pregnancy study.

The J gene is TRBJ1-2, the V gene TRBV14; TRBD1 matches 8 bases. CDR3 length: 13 amino acids. Germline V gene sequence: CDR1 SGHDN, CDR2 FVKESK. V lost 4 bases to trimming and J lost 9 bases; unmatched junction nucleotides: 7. CDR3 residues: CASSPTGGGRYTF. The CDR3 DNA reads TGTGCCAGCAGCCCCACAGGGGGAGGACGCTACACCTTC.

The rearrangement uses TRBV6-4 and TRBJ1-1, with no clear D. V was clipped by 0 bases and J by 1 base, with 9 bases between them. This CDR3 is 15 amino acids long. CDR1 and CDR2 from the germline V gene are MRHNA and SNTAGT. The CDR3 region has the DNA TGTGCCAGCAGTGACTCTGTGGCGGGGAACACTGAAGCTTTCTTT. Translating it yields CASSDSVAGNTEAFF.

The CDR3 here is CASSLALLDTQYF. CDR3 bases: TGTGCCAGCAGCTTAGCCCTACTAGATACGCAGTATTTT. V usage is TRBV7-2 and J usage is TRBJ2-3, with D unresolved. V was trimmed by 0 bases and J by 5 bases, leaving 6 bases between them. Germline CDR1 reads SGHTA; CDR2 reads FQGNSA. This CDR3 contains 13 residues. Full variable domain (missing parts from reference TRBV7-2 and TRBJ2-3): GAGVSQSPSNKVTEKGKDVELRCDPISGHTALYWYRQSLGQGLEFLIYFQGNSAPDKSGLPSDRFSAERTGGSVSTLTIQRTQQEDSAVYLCASSLALLDTQYFGPGTRLTVL.

The rearrangement uses TRBV15 and TRBJ1-2, with TRBD1 matching 10 bases. Germline values: CDR1 LNHNV, CDR2 YYDKDF (reference sequence). This CDR3 comprises 14 residues. Unmatched junction bases numbered 8, after V lost 9 bases and J lost 4 bases. As DNA, the CDR3 is TGTGCCACGCTACGGGACAGGGGCTTCTATGGCTACACCTTC. Translated, it gives CATLRDRGFYGYTF. Full variable domain (missing parts from reference TRBV15 and TRBJ1-2): DAMVIQNPRYQVTQFGKPVTLSCSQTLNHNVMYWYQQKSSQAPKLLFHYYDKDFNNEADTPDNFQSRRPNTSFCFLDIRSPGLGDTAMYLCATLRDRGFYGYTFGSGTRLTVV.

In its sample, this clone was seen once. The genes are TRBV18 and TRBJ2-5; 7 bases agree with TRBD2. V lost 4 bases and J lost 1; bases outside the gene matches: 3. The CDR3 sequence is 14 residues long. CDR1 KGHSH and CDR2 LQKENI come from the germline V gene. CDR3 loop: CASSLSGAQETQYF. CDR3 DNA sequence: TGTGCCAGCTCACTAAGCGGGGCCCAAGAGACCCAGTACTTC. The whole variable domain, filled in from reference TRBV18 and TRBJ2-5, reads NAGVMQNPRHLVRRRGQEARLRCSPMKGHSHVYWYRQLPEEGLKFMVYLQKENIIDESGMPKERFSAEFPKEGPSILRIQQVVRGDSAAYFCASSLSGAQETQYFGPGTRLLVL.

This clone was found once. CDR3 sequence: CASSGQGIYGYTF. In nucleotides, the CDR3 is TGTGCCAGCAGTGGACAGGGGATCTATGGCTACACCTTC. V gene TRBV11-2 combines with J gene TRBJ1-2, with 9 bases matching TRBD1. CDR1 SGHAT and CDR2 FQNNGV come from the germline V gene. The CDR3 has 13 residues. The ends lost 6 bases at V and 4 bases at J; junction bases unmatched: 3. Using reference TRBV11-2 and TRBJ1-2 for the parts outside the CDR3, the full variable domain is EAGVAQSPRYKIIEKRQSVAFWCNPISGHATLYWYQQILGQGPKLLIQFQNNGVVDDSQLPKDRFSAERLKGVDSTLKIQPAKLEDSAVYLCASSGQGIYGYTFGSGTRLTVV.

In its sample, this clone was seen once. The junction does not match germline at one end; this may be a read error. V usage is TRBV7-7 and J usage is TRBJ2-5; TRBD1 matches 8 bases. The germline V gene encodes CDR1 SSHAT and CDR2 FNYEAQ (reference sequence). This CDR3 is 16 amino acids long. CDR3 bases: TGTGCTAGCAGCCCCGAGGGGACAGGTTATCAAGAGACCCAGTACTTC. Protein product: CASSPEGTGYQETQYF.

The J gene is TRBJ1-1, the V gene TRBV9; D uncertain. The V gene lost 0 bases and the J gene lost 4 bases, with 10 bases spanning the gap. The CDR3 is made up of 14 amino acids. Germline lookup yields CDR1 SGDLS and CDR2 YYNGEE. The CDR3 reads CASSVDFHLTEAFF. The CDR3 DNA is TGTGCCAGCAGCGTAGACTTTCATCTCACTGAAGCTTTCTTT.

The chain carries TRBV30 and TRBJ2-5, with D perhaps matching TRBD2 (6 bases). Germline V gives CDR1 GTSNPN, CDR2 SVGIG (reference sequence). This CDR3 comprises 12 residues. The V end lost 5 bases, the J end lost 4 bases, and 11 bases lay between the germline ends. The CDR3 nucleotides read TGTGCCTGGGGCGGGGCCGGAGAGACCCAGTACTTC. It encodes CAWGGAGETQYF.

The sample holds one count of this clone. The J gene is TRBJ1-1, the V gene TRBV7-2, with D tentatively TRBD1 (5 bases). The CDR3 runs 15 residues. The V end was cut by 1 base, the J end by 0 bases, with 9 bases between. Germline CDR1 is SGHTA and CDR2 is FQGNSA. The CDR3 region is CASSLGRGMNTEAFF. CDR3 nucleotides: TGTGCCAGCAGCTTAGGGCGGGGGATGAACACTGAAGCTTTCTTT.

The chain carries TRBV4-2 and TRBJ2-7, with 7 bases identical to TRBD2. The V segment lost 1 base and the J segment 2 bases; nucleotides outside the gene matches: 8. The germline V gene has CDR1 LGHNA and CDR2 YNFKEQ. The CDR3 covers 16 residues. CDR3 amino acids: CASSQVPGGTAYEQYF. CDR3 nucleotides: TGTGCCAGCAGCCAAGTTCCGGGGGGTACAGCCTACGAGCAGTACTTC.

This chain connects TRBV2 to TRBJ1-5, with D hard to call. CDR1 is SNHLY, CDR2 FYNNEI, per germline. The CDR3 totals 13 residues. Trimming took off 7 bases at V and 4 bases at J, with 11 bases between the two ends. The CDR3 here is CASTGSRNQPQHF. CDR3 DNA sequence: TGTGCCAGCACGGGGAGTCGAAATCAGCCCCAGCATTTT.

The chain is built from TRBV4-3 and TRBJ1-3; D may be TRBD1 (5 bases). The germline V gene has CDR1 LGHNA and CDR2 YSLEER. Trimming pared 1 base from V and 8 bases from J, leaving 15 bases between. There are 15 residues in the CDR3. In DNA, the CDR3 is TGCGCCAGCAGCCAAGTGGGGGGGGTGGTAGACACCATATATTTT. Residues: CASSQVGGVVDTIYF.

The V and J genes are TRBV12-5 and TRBJ2-5; D is undetermined. The CDR3 length is 13 residues. CDR1 and CDR2 (germline): LGHNT, FRNRAP. The ends were cut back, 9 bases at V and 5 bases at J, with 16 bases in the middle. In nucleotides, the CDR3 is TGTGCTAGCAGGTGGATGGTTGGGGAGACCCAGTACTTC. Its translation is CASRWMVGETQYF.

This chain uses TRBV5-1 with TRBJ2-2; the D gene is possibly TRBD1 (5 bases). V lost 3 bases and J 0 bases, leaving 9 bases between the germline ends. This CDR3 has 15 residues. The germline V gene encodes CDR1 SGHRS and CDR2 YFSETQ. The CDR3 nucleotides are TGCGCCAGCAGCTGGACAAGGGCGAACACCGGGGAGCTGTTTTTT. Protein: CASSWTRANTGELFF.

The chain carries TRBV7-6 and TRBJ2-2; D ambiguous. This CDR3 region has 14 residues. From germline, CDR1 is SGHVS and CDR2 FNYEAQ. V lost 3 bases and J 6 bases, leaving 11 bases between the germline ends. The CDR3 region is CASSFISVAGELFF. The CDR3 coding sequence is TGTGCCAGCAGCTTTATTTCCGTAGCCGGGGAGCTGTTTTTT.

The V call is TRBV14, the J call TRBJ2-5, with a weak D call TRBD1 (5 bases). Trimming removed 1 base at V and 0 bases at J, with 9 bases between. The germline CDR1 and CDR2 sequences are SGHDN and FVKESK. This CDR3 contains 15 residues. The CDR3 DNA reads TGTGCCAGCAGCCAAGGGACATCCTACCAAGAGACCCAGTACTTC. This translates into CASSQGTSYQETQYF.

This clone was detected only once. The rearrangement uses TRBV9 and TRBJ2-1, with 7 bases that match TRBD1. The CDR3 extends over 14 amino acids. CDR1 is SGDLS and CDR2 is YYNGEE in the germline V gene. Trimming removed 0 bases from V and 5 bases from J; junction bases left unmatched: 2. The CDR3 spells CASSVEGQNNEQFF. DNA for the CDR3: TGTGCCAGCAGCGTAGAGGGACAGAACAATGAGCAGTTCTTC.

The chain employs TRBV11-2 and TRBJ2-7; 7 bases are a match to TRBD1. The CDR3 extends over 14 amino acids. V trimming: 3 bases; J trimming: 6 bases; junction bases outside the gene matches: 8. Germline loops: CDR1 SGHAT, CDR2 FQNNGV. CDR3: CASSFEPSGGEQYF. Here the CDR3 DNA reads TGTGCCAGCAGCTTCGAGCCCTCAGGGGGCGAGCAGTACTTC.

The sample holds one count of this clone. V is TRBV29-1 and J is TRBJ2-6; 7 nucleotides line up with TRBD1. The length of the CDR3 is 17 residues. Trimming at V came to 6 bases and at J to 2 bases, leaving 13 bases not matched to a gene. Germline CDR1 is SQVTM and CDR2 is ANQGSEA. DNA for the CDR3: TGCAGCGTCCTCCGGGGACAGTCTTTGACTGGGGCCAACGTCCTGACTTTC. Translating it yields CSVLRGQSLTGANVLTF. The full variable domain, in which reference TRBV29-1 and TRBJ2-6 provide the parts outside the CDR3, is SAVISQKPSRDICQRGTSLTIQCQVDSQVTMMFWYRQQPGQSLTLIATANQGSEATYESGFVIDKFPISRPNLTFSTLTVSNMSPEDSSIYLCSVLRGQSLTGANVLTFGAGSRLTVL.

The rearrangement links TRBV7-6 to TRBJ1-6, with D possibly being TRBD1 (6 bases). The CDR3 has 17 residues. Germline V gives CDR1 SGHVS, CDR2 FNYEAQ. The V end was cut by 1 base, the J end by 7 bases, with 17 bases between. CDR3 nucleotides: TGTGCCAGCAGCTTAGGAAGTCTTGCAGGGGCAAATTCACCCCTCCACTTT. It translates to CASSLGSLAGANSPLHF. The complete variable domain, with remaining parts taken from reference TRBV7-6 and TRBJ1-6, reads GAGVSQSPRYKVTKRGQDVALRCDPISGHVSLYWYRQALGQGPEFLTYFNYEAQQDKSGLPNDRFSAERPEGSISTLTIQRTEQRDSAMYRCASSLGSLAGANSPLHFGNGTRLTVT.

This chain links TRBV20-1 with TRBJ2-3; a weak D match, TRBD2 (5 bases). Trimming left V 5 bases short and J 6 bases short, with 6 bases between. Per germline, CDR1 DFQATT and CDR2 SNEGSKA (reference sequence). CDR3 size: 10 residues. The CDR3 DNA reads TGCAGTGCTGAGGGTGATACGCAGTATTTT. This encodes CSAEGDTQYF.

The V and J genes are TRBV5-8 and TRBJ2-2; TRBD1 agrees at 9 bases. The V gene's germline CDR1 is SGHTS and CDR2 YDEGEE. J lost 3 bases, V lost 4 bases, and 10 bases had no gene match. This CDR3 is built from 17 residues. In DNA, the CDR3 is TGTGCCAGCAGCATCCACAGGGGGCGTCAGGACACCGGGGAGCTGTTTTTT. It encodes CASSIHRGRQDTGELFF.

The chain uses TRBV27 and TRBJ2-2; unclear D gene. The germline V gene has CDR1 MNHEY and CDR2 SMNVEV (reference sequence). V lost 8 bases and J 5 bases, leaving 15 bases between the germline ends. The CDR3 consists of 14 residues. The CDR3 sequence is CASSSSTATGELFF. The CDR3 DNA reads as TGTGCCAGCTCCTCATCTACAGCTACCGGGGAGCTGTTTTTT.

The sample holds a few counts of this clone. The rearrangement joins TRBV6-5 to TRBJ1-5; no reliable D call. Deletions cut 1 base from V and 6 bases from J, with 4 bases between. Germline loops: CDR1 MNHEY, CDR2 SVGAGI. This CDR3 comprises 12 residues. DNA of the CDR3: TGTGCCAGCAGTTACTACGGTCAGCCCCAGCATTTT. It codes for CASSYYGQPQHF.